These 27 T cell receptor beta chains were sequenced from one sample in a study of T cell responses to AZD1222 COVID-19 vaccine (dated by TCRdb to the early 2020s). According to the study, the label for this sample's time point signals: baseline before first vaccination. The library was produced with the immunoSEQ multiplex PCR assay. The immuneACCESS repertoire file appears here via TCRdb, limited to in-frame rearrangements. These files lack a portion of the clones; in checked studies, under half of the deficit traces to unresolved V genes, and the cause of the others is not known. The sample data list 100,000 to 150,000 clones, and roughly 90% of these were observed just once. More than 4% of the sample is in the top ten clones. The sequencing here drew on peripheral blood, taken on day 0 of AZD1222 vaccination. The receptors were gathered from an adult in good health.

The chain has TRBV6-2 or TRBV6-3 and TRBJ2-7; D is possibly TRBD1 (6 bases). Germline V gives CDR1 MNHEY, CDR2 SVGEGT. The CDR3 is 19 amino acids. V was cut by 0 bases and J by 0 bases, with 21 bases left in between. CDR3 amino acids: CASSYSSFDHRVFSYEQYF. CDR3 DNA sequence: TGTGCCAGCAGTTACTCGAGTTTTGACCACAGGGTATTCTCCTACGAGCAGTACTTC.

The rearrangement uses TRBV28 and TRBJ2-7; D call uncertain. The CDR3 consists of 15 residues. CDR1 is MDHEN, CDR2 SYDVKM, per germline. Trimming left V 5 bases short and J 0 bases short, with 14 bases between. CDR3: CASSLPIIGSYEQYF. As DNA, the CDR3 is TGTGCCAGCAGTCTCCCCATTATCGGCTCCTACGAGCAGTACTTC.

This chain uses TRBV24-1 with TRBJ1-2; D unresolved. Trimming cost V 6 bases and J 5 bases, with 15 bases left between them. CDR1 and CDR2 (germline): KGHDR, SFDVKD. The CDR3 is 14 amino acids. DNA for the CDR3: TGTGCCACCAGTTCCCCGCTCCGCACTTATGGCTACACCTTC. Translating it yields CATSSPLRTYGYTF.

The V and J genes are TRBV6-5 and TRBJ2-7; the D call may be TRBD1 or TRBD2 (5 bases each). CDR3 length equals 13 residues. V lost 7 bases, J lost 8 bases, and 18 bases lay in between. The V gene's germline CDR1 is MNHEY and CDR2 SVGAGI. This chain's CDR3 is CASTEGPQLQQYF. CDR3 bases: TGTGCCAGCACCGAGGGGCCCCAATTACAGCAGTACTTC.

The chain links TRBV5-4 to TRBJ1-6; TRBD1 might be the D (6 bases). The length of the CDR3 is 15 residues. V shed 0 bases and J shed 7 bases, with 11 bases lying between them. From germline, CDR1 is SGHNT and CDR2 YYREEE (reference sequence). CDR3 amino acids: CASSLVGTPNSPLHF. Written as DNA, the CDR3 is TGTGCCAGCAGCTTGGTAGGGACACCCAATTCACCCCTCCACTTT.

This chain uses TRBV5-1 with TRBJ2-2; TRBD2 matches 8 bases. Germline-derived CDR1 and CDR2 are SGHRS and YFSETQ. J was trimmed by 3 bases and V by 8 bases; bases with no gene match: 9. The CDR3 has 15 residues. The CDR3 reads CASISGSGDTGELFF. The CDR3 coding sequence is TGCGCCAGTATAAGCGGGAGTGGGGACACCGGGGAGCTGTTTTTT. Using reference TRBV5-1 and TRBJ2-2 for the parts outside the CDR3, the full variable domain is KAGVTQTPRYLIKTRGQQVTLSCSPISGHRSVSWYQQTPGQGLQFLFEYFSETQRNKGNFPGRFSGRQFSNSRSEMNVSTLELGDSALYLCASISGSGDTGELFFGEGSRLTVL.

This sequence joins TRBV5-5 and TRBJ2-6, with 8 bases lining up with TRBD1. Germline assignment: CDR1 SGHKS and CDR2 YYEKEE (reference sequence). The CDR3 runs to 18 residues. After removal of 4 bases from V and 0 bases from J, the junction contained 9 bases not matched to a gene. CDR3 residues: CASSATGTGYSGANVLTF. CDR3 nucleotides: TGTGCCAGCAGCGCTACCGGGACAGGTTACTCTGGGGCCAACGTCCTGACTTTC. The full variable domain, rest sourced from reference TRBV5-5 and TRBJ2-6, is DAGVTQSPTHLIKTRGQQVTLRCSPISGHKSVSWYQQVLGQGPQFIFQYYEKEERGRGNFPDRFSARQFPNYSSELNVNALLLGDSALYLCASSATGTGYSGANVLTFGAGSRLTVL.

The rearrangement uses TRBV9 and TRBJ2-3, with 8 bases lining up with TRBD2. The V segment lost 3 bases and the J segment 0 bases; nucleotides outside the gene matches: 3. The CDR3 runs 15 residues. CDR1 is SGDLS and CDR2 is YYNGEE in the germline V gene. CDR3 coding DNA: TGTGCCAGCAGCGCCCCGGGGGGGAGCACAGATACGCAGTATTTT. Its translation: CASSAPGGSTDTQYF.

The chain has TRBV7-3 and TRBJ1-1; D is undetermined. The CDR3 is 14 residues long. The germline gives CDR1 SGHTA, CDR2 FQGTGA. V lost 1 base and J 3 bases, leaving 9 bases between the germline ends. In nucleotides, the CDR3 is TGTGCCAGCAGCTTAAGGGGAGCGTACACTGAAGCTTTCTTT. Translating it yields CASSLRGAYTEAFF.

The genes are TRBV5-1 and TRBJ1-1; D remains unclear. The CDR3 is made up of 13 amino acids. V was pared by 5 bases and J by 0 bases, with 8 bases between. Germline V CDR1 and CDR2: SGHRS, YFSETQ. CDR3 sequence (DNA): TGCGCCAGCAGTGAGGGAATGAACACTGAAGCTTTCTTT. This gives the protein CASSEGMNTEAFF.

This chain links TRBV24-1 with TRBJ2-2; D gene uncertain. The CDR3 covers 12 residues. V gave up 4 bases and J gave up 5 bases, with 4 bases separating them. Germline assignment: CDR1 KGHDR and CDR2 SFDVKD. Here the CDR3 DNA reads TGTGCCACCAGTGACACTACCGGGGAGCTGTTTTTT. Protein: CATSDTTGELFF.

The chain couples TRBV15 to TRBJ2-5; tentatively, D is TRBD1 (5 bases). The germline V gene has CDR1 LNHNV and CDR2 YYDKDF (reference sequence). V was trimmed by 4 bases and J by 5 bases, leaving 8 bases between them. The CDR3 is 12 residues long. CDR3 in DNA: TGTGCCACCAGCATAAGGGGCGAGACCCAGTACTTC. This gives the protein CATSIRGETQYF.

The gene calls are TRBV14 and TRBJ2-2; TRBD1 agrees at 10 bases. The CDR3 runs 17 residues. Per germline, CDR1 SGHDN and CDR2 FVKESK. The V and J ends lost 6 bases and 3 bases, in that order; junction bases with no gene match: 10. The CDR3 DNA follows: TGTGCCAGCAGTCCCACTAGGACAGGGGGATACACCGGGGAGCTGTTTTTT. This codes for CASSPTRTGGYTGELFF.

The chain is built from TRBV9 and TRBJ2-3, with a weak D call TRBD2 (5 bases). The germline gives CDR1 SGDLS, CDR2 YYNGEE. Trimming pared 1 base from V and 3 bases from J, leaving 12 bases between. The CDR3 has 15 amino acids. This CDR3 is CASSVSTRPTDTQYF. CDR3 nucleotides: TGTGCCAGCAGCGTATCTACTAGACCTACAGATACGCAGTATTTT.

The J gene is TRBJ2-5, the V gene TRBV2; 8 bases agree with TRBD1. The CDR3 length is 14 residues. Trimming cost V 5 bases and J 5 bases; bases outside gene matches: 7. Germline values: CDR1 SNHLY, CDR2 FYNNEI. The CDR3 coding sequence is TGTGCCAGCAGTCAGGGGGCCGGGCGGGAGACCCAGTACTTC. Protein: CASSQGAGRETQYF.

This sequence joins TRBV28 and TRBJ2-4, with 7 positions matching TRBD2. Germline values: CDR1 MDHEN, CDR2 SYDVKM. V was pared by 4 bases and J by 6 bases, with 12 bases of the junction left unmatched. The CDR3 has 16 residues. The CDR3 reads CASSSPRGGQLNIQYF. In DNA form, the CDR3 reads TGTGCCAGCAGTTCACCCCGCGGGGGTCAGCTAAACATTCAGTACTTC.

The chain links TRBV4-1 to TRBJ1-2; tentative D call: TRBD1 (5 bases). Germline values: CDR1 MGHRA, CDR2 YSYEKL. The CDR3 covers 13 residues. The V end lost 3 bases, the J end lost 7 bases, and 12 bases lay between the germline ends. The CDR3: CASSQPGLSGYTF. The CDR3 region has the DNA TGCGCCAGCAGCCAGCCAGGGTTGAGTGGCTACACCTTC.

The V and J genes are TRBV29-1 and TRBJ1-1, with D hard to call. This CDR3 comprises 12 residues. Trimming cost V 6 bases and J 0 bases, with 8 bases left between them. Germline V gives CDR1 SQVTM, CDR2 ANQGSEA. The CDR3 loop is CSVAHMNTEAFF. DNA of the CDR3: TGCAGCGTCGCTCATATGAACACTGAAGCTTTCTTT. Combining the CDR3 with reference TRBV29-1 and TRBJ1-1 gives the whole variable domain SAVISQKPSRDICQRGTSLTIQCQVDSQVTMMFWYRQQPGQSLTLIATANQGSEATYESGFVIDKFPISRPNLTFSTLTVSNMSPEDSSIYLCSVAHMNTEAFFGQGTRLTVV.

The J gene is TRBJ2-1, the V gene TRBV7-2, with no clear D. CDR3 length: 14 amino acids. The germline V gene encodes CDR1 SGHTA and CDR2 FQGNSA. Deletions cut 5 bases from V and 6 bases from J, with 14 bases between. The CDR3 spells CASSPTLGFNEQFF. For the CDR3, the DNA is TGTGCCAGCAGCCCCACATTAGGGTTCAATGAGCAGTTCTTC.

This clone showed up just once. CDR3 region: CASSLGAGDTIYF. CDR3 in DNA: TGTGCCAGCAGCTTGGGGGCTGGGGACACCATATATTTT. V usage is TRBV5-6 and J usage is TRBJ1-3; no definite D call. The CDR3 spans 13 residues. The germline V gene encodes CDR1 SGHDT and CDR2 YYEEEE. Deletions cut 0 bases from V and 8 bases from J, with 9 bases between.

V gene TRBV27 combines with J gene TRBJ2-1; 11 positions agree with TRBD1. The germline CDR1 and CDR2 sequences are MNHEY and SMNVEV (reference sequence). V shed 2 bases and J 8 bases; nucleotides not matched to a gene: 5. This CDR3 region has 15 residues. The CDR3 DNA reads as TGTGCCAGCAGTTTACCGGGACAGGGGGTCGATGAGCAGTTCTTC. Encoded protein: CASSLPGQGVDEQFF.

The chain has TRBV3-1 (or the pseudogene TRBV3-2) and TRBJ1-1; D unresolved. The germline gives CDR1 LGHDT, CDR2 YNNKEL (reference sequence). V was shortened by 2 bases and J by 4 bases, with 8 bases between the two germline ends. This CDR3 has 13 residues. The CDR3 here is CASSQMWGTEAFF. The CDR3 coding sequence is TGTGCCAGCAGCCAAATGTGGGGCACTGAAGCTTTCTTT.

The chain combines TRBV19 with TRBJ1-4, with TRBD1 matching over 7 bases. The CDR3 runs 13 residues. Per germline, CDR1 LNHDA and CDR2 SQIVND (reference sequence). J lost 6 bases, V lost 8 bases, and 6 bases had no gene match. CDR3 in amino acids: CASRQGWDEKLFF. The CDR3 region has the DNA TGTGCCAGTCGACAGGGCTGGGATGAAAAACTGTTTTTT.

This clone came up once. The chain has TRBV10-3 and TRBJ2-7; TRBD1 matches at 7 bases. The CDR3 extends over 13 amino acids. Germline V gene data show CDR1 as ENHRY and CDR2 as SYGVKD. J lost 7 bases, V lost 8 bases, and 11 bases had no gene match. The CDR3 coding sequence is TGTGCCATCGGCCGGGACAGTCAGTTGGAGCAGTACTTC. It yields the protein CAIGRDSQLEQYF.

The chain joins TRBV25-1 to TRBJ2-3, with D unclear. V was pared by 3 bases and J by 0 bases, with 7 bases between. The CDR3 length is 14 residues. CDR1 is MGHDK, CDR2 SYGVNS, per germline. The CDR3 region has the DNA TGTGCCAGCAGTGATTCCCTAAGCACAGATACGCAGTATTTT. This translates into CASSDSLSTDTQYF.

The rearrangement joins TRBV6-2 or TRBV6-3 to TRBJ2-2, with D hard to call. V was shortened by 6 bases and J by 1 base, with 6 bases between the two germline ends. This CDR3 comprises 13 residues. Germline assignment: CDR1 MNHEY and CDR2 SVGEGT. The CDR3 DNA sequence: TGTGCCAGCAGCCGACAGAACACCGGGGAGCTGTTTTTT. The encoded protein is CASSRQNTGELFF.

The J gene is TRBJ2-3, the V gene TRBV9, with D hard to call. In germline, CDR1 is SGDLS, CDR2 YYNGEE. The germline V and J ends were trimmed by 4 bases and 2 bases, with 5 bases remaining between them. This CDR3 contains 12 residues. Here the CDR3 reads CASSTYTDTQYF. As DNA, the CDR3 is TGTGCCAGCAGCACATACACAGATACGCAGTATTTT.